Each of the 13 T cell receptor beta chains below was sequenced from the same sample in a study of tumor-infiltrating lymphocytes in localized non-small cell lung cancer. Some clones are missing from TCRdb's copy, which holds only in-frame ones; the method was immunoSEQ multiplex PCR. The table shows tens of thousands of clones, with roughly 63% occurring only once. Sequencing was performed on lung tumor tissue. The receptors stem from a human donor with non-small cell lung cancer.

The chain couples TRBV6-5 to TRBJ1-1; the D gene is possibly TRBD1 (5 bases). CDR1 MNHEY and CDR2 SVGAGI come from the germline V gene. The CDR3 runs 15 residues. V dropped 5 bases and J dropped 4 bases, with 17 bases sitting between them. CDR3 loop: CASSRDGTVVTEAFF. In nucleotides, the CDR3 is TGTGCCAGCAGTCGGGACGGCACGGTGGTCACTGAAGCTTTCTTT.

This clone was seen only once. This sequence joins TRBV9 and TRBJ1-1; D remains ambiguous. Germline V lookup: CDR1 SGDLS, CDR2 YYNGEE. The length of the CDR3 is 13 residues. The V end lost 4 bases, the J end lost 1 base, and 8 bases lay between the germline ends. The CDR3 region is CASSPHQNTEAFF. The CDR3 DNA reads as TGTGCCAGCAGCCCCCACCAGAACACTGAAGCTTTCTTT.

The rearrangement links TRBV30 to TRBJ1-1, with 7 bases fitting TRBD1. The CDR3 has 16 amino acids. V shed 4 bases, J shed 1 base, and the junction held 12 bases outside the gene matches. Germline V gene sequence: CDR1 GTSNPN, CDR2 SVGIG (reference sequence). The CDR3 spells CAWKTSVGTANTEAFF. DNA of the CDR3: TGTGCCTGGAAAACCTCCGTCGGGACAGCGAACACTGAAGCTTTCTTT. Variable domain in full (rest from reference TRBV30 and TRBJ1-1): SQTIHQWPATLVQPVGSPLSLECTVEGTSNPNLYWYRQAAGRGLQLLFYSVGIGQISSEVPQNLSASRPQDRQFILSSKKLLLSDSGFYLCAWKTSVGTANTEAFFGQGTRLTVV.

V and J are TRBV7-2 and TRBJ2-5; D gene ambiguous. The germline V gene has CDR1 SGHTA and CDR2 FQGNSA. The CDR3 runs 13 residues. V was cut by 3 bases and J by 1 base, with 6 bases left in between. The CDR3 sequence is CASSFVSQETQYF. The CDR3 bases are TGTGCCAGCAGCTTCGTAAGCCAAGAGACCCAGTACTTC.

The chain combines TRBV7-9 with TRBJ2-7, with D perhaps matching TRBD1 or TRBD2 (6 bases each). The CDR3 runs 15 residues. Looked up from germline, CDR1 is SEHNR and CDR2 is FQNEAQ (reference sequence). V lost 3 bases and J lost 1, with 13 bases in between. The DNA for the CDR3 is TGTGCCAGCAGCTTTCGTGGAGGGGGTTCCTACGAGCAGTACTTC. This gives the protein CASSFRGGGSYEQYF.

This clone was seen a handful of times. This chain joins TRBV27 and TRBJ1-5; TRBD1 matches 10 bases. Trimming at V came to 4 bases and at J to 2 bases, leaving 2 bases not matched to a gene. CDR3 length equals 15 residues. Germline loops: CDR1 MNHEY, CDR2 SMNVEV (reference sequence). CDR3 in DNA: TGTGCCAGCAGTTCCGGGACAGGGGGCAATCAGCCCCAGCATTTT. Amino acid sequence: CASSSGTGGNQPQHF.

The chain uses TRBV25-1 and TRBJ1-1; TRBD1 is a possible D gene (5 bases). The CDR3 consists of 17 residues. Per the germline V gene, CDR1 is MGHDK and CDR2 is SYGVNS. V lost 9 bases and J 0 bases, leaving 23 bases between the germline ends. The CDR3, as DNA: TGTGCCAGAAGGGGAAGGTGCCGGCCCGTAGTGAACACTGAAGCTTTCTTT. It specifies CARRGRCRPVVNTEAFF.

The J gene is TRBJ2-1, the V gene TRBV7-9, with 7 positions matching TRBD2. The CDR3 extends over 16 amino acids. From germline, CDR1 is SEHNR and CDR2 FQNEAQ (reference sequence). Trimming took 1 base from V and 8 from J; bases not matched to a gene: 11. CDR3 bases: TGTGCCAGCAGCTTAGTGCGGGAGAGGTGGAGGGATGAGCAGTTCTTC. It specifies CASSLVRERWRDEQFF.

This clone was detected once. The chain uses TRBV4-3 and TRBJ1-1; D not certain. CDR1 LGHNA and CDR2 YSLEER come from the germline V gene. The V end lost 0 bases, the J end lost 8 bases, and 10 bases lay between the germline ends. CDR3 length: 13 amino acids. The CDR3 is CASSQDRRMEAFF. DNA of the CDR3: TGCGCCAGCAGCCAAGATAGGCGGATGGAAGCTTTCTTT.

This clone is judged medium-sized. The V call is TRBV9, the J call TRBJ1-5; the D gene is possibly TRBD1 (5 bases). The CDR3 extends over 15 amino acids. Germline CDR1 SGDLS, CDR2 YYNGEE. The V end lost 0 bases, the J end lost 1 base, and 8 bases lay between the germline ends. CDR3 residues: CASSVGQGSNQPQHF. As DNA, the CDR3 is TGTGCCAGCAGCGTAGGGCAGGGAAGCAATCAGCCCCAGCATTTT.

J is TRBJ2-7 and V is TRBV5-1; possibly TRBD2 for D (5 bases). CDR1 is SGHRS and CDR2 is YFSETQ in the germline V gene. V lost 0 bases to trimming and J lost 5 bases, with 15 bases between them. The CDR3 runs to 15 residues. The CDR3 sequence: CASSLALAVQDEQYF. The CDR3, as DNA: TGCGCCAGCAGCTTGGCTCTAGCTGTTCAAGACGAGCAGTACTTC.

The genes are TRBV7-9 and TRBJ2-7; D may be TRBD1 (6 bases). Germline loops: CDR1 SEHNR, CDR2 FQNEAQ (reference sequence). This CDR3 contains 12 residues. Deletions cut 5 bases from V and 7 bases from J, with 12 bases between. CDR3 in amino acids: CASSRQATEQYF. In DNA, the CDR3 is TGTGCCAGCAGCCGACAGGCTACGGAGCAGTACTTC.

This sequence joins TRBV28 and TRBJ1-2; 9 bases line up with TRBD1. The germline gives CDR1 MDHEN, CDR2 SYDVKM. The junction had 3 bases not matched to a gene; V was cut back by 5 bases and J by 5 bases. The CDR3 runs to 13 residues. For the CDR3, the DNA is TGTGCCAGCAGTACAGGGGGCGGGTATGGCTACACCTTC. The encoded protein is CASSTGGGYGYTF.